The source of this TCR beta chain is a study of blood T cell repertoires in COVID-19. At the level of the study: From the United States, Italy and Spain came samples of acute and convalescent COVID-19.

The CDR3 consists of 16 residues. Trimming shortened V by 2 bases and J by 1 base, and 14 bases separated the two germline ends. Germline loops: CDR1 SGDLS, CDR2 YYNGEE. This clone was observed a few times. As handled by the study authors: Amplification from reference gene primers served as the basis for estimated nucleated cell counts. Clones were sequenced by immunoSEQ multiplex PCR, and TCRdb holds only the in-frame ones, with some missing. For V, J and clone size, that table is used; D and trimming come from the DNA. The table records roughly 250,000 clones, 75% to 90% of them present only once. Living in 24 US areas, the participants were between roughly 18 and 90 years of age.

V gene TRBV9 combines with J gene TRBJ2-3; D may be TRBD1 (5 bases). Sequenced: PBMCs or T cells enriched from blood (not recorded which). This TCR was recovered from a woman aged 30 to 39 who had recovered from COVID-19. The CDR3 bases are TGTGCCAGCAGCGTTTGGGGCAGAACCGGCACAGATACGCAGTATTTT. It encodes CASSVWGRTGTDTQYF.